This T cell receptor beta chain is drawn from a study of blood T cells in healthy people across ages. Primers used in a second PCR of roughly 6 to 12 cycles were a sample-barcoded 5' primer and a J-beta primer mix. TCRdb used MiXCR to reprocess the 5' RACE reads, holding one entry per CDR3 protein. There are around 1,800,000 distinct CDR3 sequences in the sample; 35% to 50% occur only once, and under 30% lies in the top ten. This CDR3 is 14 amino acids long. Germline CDR1 SGHTA, CDR2 FQGNSA. V lost 7 bases, J lost 1 base, and 13 bases lay in between. This TCR was sampled from a human donor in good health. The sequenced sample was blood. The rearrangement uses TRBV7-2 and TRBJ2-5; D unclear. The chain's CDR3 is CASKSEVFQETQYF. Here the CDR3 DNA reads TGTGCCAGCAAGAGTGAGGTATTCCAAGAGACCCAGTACTTC.